This is a list of T cell receptor beta chains from one sample in a study of blood T cell repertoires in COVID-19. Produced via immunoSEQ multiplex PCR; TCRdb's table is partial and in-frame only. The table records about 230,000 clones, more than 65% of them present only once. Material: peripheral blood. Every receptor here comes from a man aged 35 to 55 who had recovered from COVID-19. Both conserved end residues are part of each CDR3. The D gene is left open where the match is weak.

15,TRBJ2-2,TRBV2,.,TGTGCCAGCAGTGTCGAGGTGACAGGCACCGGGGAGCTGTTTTTT,CASSVEVTGTGELFF
14,TRBJ2-3,TRBV7-9,.,TGTGCCAGCAGCTTACCGGGGGATCCAGATACGCAGTATTTT,CASSLPGDPDTQYF
15,TRBJ1-5,TRBV11-2,.,TGTGCCAGCAGCTTAGAACAGGGTCGCGATCAGCCCCAGCATTTT,CASSLEQGRDQPQHF
19,TRBJ1-5,TRBV6-2/TRBV6-3,.,TGTGCCAGCAGTATCAGTTCGGGGTCTAGGTTGCGAGGCAATCAGCCCCAGCATTTT,CASSISSGSRLRGNQPQHF
18,TRBJ1-6,TRBV7-9,.,TGTGCCAGCAGCCCCCCAATGGGGAGAGGGCCTAAGGGTTCACCCCTCCACTTT,CASSPPMGRGPKGSPLHF
16,TRBJ2-3,TRBV5-4,TRBD2,TGTGCCAGCAGCTTGGTAGGGAGGGCCCGAGCAGATACGCAGTATTTT,CASSLVGRARADTQYF
13,TRBJ1-2,TRBV18,.,TGTGCCAGCTCACCATCGGACAGTCGTGGCTACACCTTC,CASSPSDSRGYTF
16,TRBJ1-2,TRBV7-9,TRBD1,TGTGCCAGCAGCCTCACAGGGGACAGCCTGATCTATGGCTACACCTTC,CASSLTGDSLIYGYTF
16,TRBJ1-6,TRBV5-1,TRBD1,TGCGCCAGCAGCTTGGTCCCTGGGACAGCTAATTCACCCCTCCACTTT,CASSLVPGTANSPLHF
13,TRBJ1-2,TRBV7-8,TRBD1,TGTGCCAGCAGCGAAGGGGGCAGGTATGGCTACACCTTC,CASSEGGRYGYTF
15,TRBJ2-2,TRBV9,TRBD2,TGTGCCAGCAGCCCCAGACTAGCGAGCACCGGGGAGCTGTTTTTT,CASSPRLASTGELFF
13,TRBJ1-2,TRBV19,.,TGTGCCAGTAGTATTAGCGTGAGGGATGGCTACACCTTC,CASSISVRDGYTF
14,TRBJ1-1,TRBV3-1/TRBV3-2,TRBD1,TGTGCCAGCAGCCCTCGGGACAGAAGATATCAAGCTTTCTTT,CASSPRDRRYQAFF
18,TRBJ2-1,TRBV5-6,TRBD2,TGTGCCAGCAGCCGCGGACTAGCGGGGGGGCCTTCCTACAATGAGCAGTTCTTC,CASSRGLAGGPSYNEQFF
14,TRBJ2-7,TRBV7-2,.,TGTGCCAGCAGCTTGGTGGCGGGCAGAGGGGAGCAGTACTTC,CASSLVAGRGEQYF